The next 21 T cell receptor beta chains were all read from a single sample in a study of blood T cell repertoires in COVID-19. The table came from immunoSEQ multiplex PCR; TCRdb's copy has only in-frame clones and leaves some out. The table lists roughly 230,000 clones, around 90% of them singletons. Specimen: peripheral blood. The receptors were gathered from a human donor in a cohort sampled during active COVID-19.

This clone has a single count. The J gene is TRBJ1-1, the V gene TRBV5-4; D is undetermined. CDR3 size: 14 residues. With 5 bases removed from V and 1 base from J, the gap between germline ends came to 12 bases. Germline lookup yields CDR1 SGHNT and CDR2 YYREEE (reference sequence). This chain's CDR3 is CASSSQRGNTEAFF. In nucleotides, the CDR3 is TGTGCCAGCAGTTCGCAACGGGGGAACACTGAAGCTTTCTTT.

The chain joins TRBV27 to TRBJ1-6; possible D gene TRBD1, 5 bases. The CDR3 runs 14 residues. V was shortened by 7 bases and J by 10 bases, with 17 bases between the two germline ends. Germline V gives CDR1 MNHEY, CDR2 SMNVEV (reference sequence). In DNA form, the CDR3 reads TGTGCCAGCACCTTGTTGGGGGGTTGGTCACCCCTCCACTTT. The encoded protein is CASTLLGGWSPLHF.

The CDR3 loop reads CAISDPVGASGNQPQHF. The CDR3 DNA is TGTGCCATCAGTGATCCGGTAGGGGCATCTGGCAATCAGCCCCAGCATTTT. V is TRBV10-3 and J is TRBJ1-5, with D possibly TRBD1 on 5 matching bases. V was shortened by 3 bases and J by 2 bases, with 17 bases between the two germline ends. This CDR3 comprises 17 residues. Looked up from germline, CDR1 is ENHRY and CDR2 is SYGVKD.

As for this clone: Distinct nucleotide sequences in the sample also encode this CDR3. V gene TRBV5-1 combines with J gene TRBJ2-7, with D possibly matching TRBD1 (5 bases). V was cut by 0 bases and J by 0 bases, with 7 bases left in between. CDR1 is SGHRS and CDR2 is YFSETQ in the germline V gene. The CDR3 runs 14 residues. The CDR3 DNA reads TGCGCCAGCAGCTTGGGCCAGGGCTCCTACGAGCAGTACTTC. Translation: CASSLGQGSYEQYF.

The chain links TRBV9 to TRBJ2-3; D uncertain. Germline-derived CDR1 and CDR2 are SGDLS and YYNGEE. Trimming removed 0 bases from V and 5 bases from J, with 13 bases in between. The CDR3 totals 15 residues. The DNA of the CDR3 is TGTGCCAGCAGCGTAGATTCTTCCTCGGTAGATACGCAGTATTTT. Its protein is CASSVDSSSVDTQYF.

This chain uses TRBV28 with TRBJ1-2, with a possible D match to TRBD1 (5 bases). CDR3 length: 14 amino acids. Trimming removed 5 bases at V and 2 bases at J, with 12 bases between. Germline CDR1 reads MDHEN; CDR2 reads SYDVKM. The CDR3 DNA is TGTGCCAGCAGTCCAGGGACTTCGAACTATGGCTACACCTTC. It encodes CASSPGTSNYGYTF.

The DNA of the CDR3 is TGTGCCAGCAGTTCTCTCTCTAGCGGGGGGCTATACTTCATAGCCAAAAACATTCAGTACTTC. Protein: CASSSLSSGGLYFIAKNIQYF. The chain is built from TRBV27 and TRBJ2-4; TRBD2 aligns across 11 bases. Germline CDR1 MNHEY, CDR2 SMNVEV (reference sequence). V was clipped by 4 bases and J by 0 bases; unmatched bases: 17. The CDR3 is 21 residues long.

About this clone itself: No DNA is shown, since the ends of the CDR3 on it are uncertain; the CDR3 is the one TCRdb lists. V gene TRBV7-2 combines with J gene TRBJ2-7; TRBD2 is taken as the D call from the table, unchecked against the DNA. CDR1 SGHTA and CDR2 FQGNSA come from the germline V gene. Termini included, the CDR3 measures 13 amino acids. The CDR3 loop is CASSSVGGGTLYF.

This chain connects TRBV5-4 to TRBJ2-7, with 10 bases identical to TRBD2. Looked up from germline, CDR1 is SGHNT and CDR2 is YYREEE (reference sequence). The V gene end was trimmed by 4 bases and the J gene end by 4 bases; junction bases not matched to a gene: 14. The CDR3 totals 17 residues. CDR3 nucleotides: TGTGCCAGCAGCCTGGCGATGGGTAGCGGGAGGATTTACGAGCAGTACTTC. It codes for CASSLAMGSGRIYEQYF.

V gene TRBV7-2 combines with J gene TRBJ2-7; 7 positions agree with TRBD2. The germline gives CDR1 SGHTA, CDR2 FQGNSA. The CDR3 is made up of 15 amino acids. Trimming cost V 2 bases and J 3 bases; bases outside gene matches: 7. CDR3 protein: CASSLTRTSRYEQYF. CDR3 DNA sequence: TGTGCCAGCAGCTTAACCCGGACTAGTCGCTACGAGCAGTACTTC.

The genes are TRBV18 and TRBJ1-1, with TRBD1 matching 9 bases. The CDR3 consists of 17 residues. Germline V gene lookup returns CDR1 KGHSH and CDR2 LQKENI. J was trimmed by 1 base and V by 3 bases; bases with no gene match: 9. CDR3 residues: CASSPDRGTVRNTEAFF. CDR3 in DNA: TGTGCCAGCTCACCCGACAGGGGGACTGTGAGGAACACTGAAGCTTTCTTT. The whole variable domain, remainder taken from reference TRBV18 and TRBJ1-1, is NAGVMQNPRHLVRRRGQEARLRCSPMKGHSHVYWYRQLPEEGLKFMVYLQKENIIDESGMPKERFSAEFPKEGPSILRIQQVVRGDSAAYFCASSPDRGTVRNTEAFFGQGTRLTVV.

This sequence joins TRBV9 and TRBJ1-2, with D unresolved. Trimming left V 4 bases short and J 5 bases short, with 9 bases between. There are 12 residues in the CDR3. In germline, CDR1 is SGDLS, CDR2 YYNGEE. CDR3 protein: CASSPDSYGYTF. The CDR3 region has the DNA TGTGCCAGCAGCCCGGACTCATATGGCTACACCTTC.

The CDR3 reads CSVEGVQGATNEQYF. Written as DNA, the CDR3 is TGCAGCGTTGAAGGGGTACAGGGGGCGACGAACGAGCAGTACTTC. This chain uses TRBV29-1 with TRBJ2-7; 9 nucleotides line up with TRBD1. CDR1 and CDR2 (germline): SQVTM, ANQGSEA. Trimming at V came to 1 base and at J to 5 bases, leaving 9 bases not matched to a gene. The CDR3 has 15 residues.

The gene calls are TRBV10-3 and TRBJ1-3; 7 bases line up with TRBD1. CDR1 ENHRY and CDR2 SYGVKD come from the germline V gene. V lost 4 bases, J lost 1 base, and 1 base stayed unmatched. The CDR3 consists of 14 residues. The CDR3 DNA reads as TGTGCCATCAGTGGACAGGGATCTGGAAACACCATATATTTT. Its protein is CAISGQGSGNTIYF.

V and J are TRBV18 and TRBJ2-7; 11 nucleotides align to TRBD1. From germline, CDR1 is KGHSH and CDR2 LQKENI. Trimming at V came to 6 bases and at J to 5 bases, leaving 6 bases not matched to a gene. The CDR3 runs to 14 residues. The CDR3 DNA sequence: TGTGCCAGCTCCAACCGGGACAGGGGGAACGAGCAGTACTTC. This encodes CASSNRDRGNEQYF.

The V and J genes are TRBV3-1 (or the pseudogene TRBV3-2) and TRBJ2-7, with D possibly TRBD2 on 6 matching bases. Trimming cost V 1 base and J 11 bases, with 15 bases left between them. CDR1 and CDR2 (germline): LGHDT, YNNKEL (reference sequence). The CDR3 is 13 residues long. The CDR3 nucleotides are TGTGCCAGCAGCCAAGTTAGCCTGGGGGAGGAGTACTTC. Amino acid sequence: CASSQVSLGEEYF.

The chain uses TRBV20-1 and TRBJ1-1; D not certain. In germline, CDR1 is DFQATT, CDR2 SNEGSKA (reference sequence). CDR3 length: 11 residues. V dropped 5 bases and J dropped 1 base, with 5 bases sitting between them. DNA of the CDR3: TGCAGTGCTTCAGGGAACACTGAAGCTTTCTTT. Amino acid sequence: CSASGNTEAFF.

The chain couples TRBV5-8 to TRBJ1-1, with D perhaps matching TRBD1 (6 bases). V shed 0 bases and J shed 3 bases, with 15 bases lying between them. The germline V gene encodes CDR1 SGHTS and CDR2 YDEGEE. The CDR3 contains 16 residues. The CDR3 DNA reads TGTGCCAGCAGCTTGGCCTGGGGGCGCTTGGACACTGAAGCTTTCTTT. Translating gives CASSLAWGRLDTEAFF.

The genes are TRBV7-3 and TRBJ1-1; D may be TRBD1 (6 bases). Germline lookup yields CDR1 SGHTA and CDR2 FQGTGA. The length of the CDR3 is 14 residues. V was trimmed by 5 bases and J by 4 bases, leaving 14 bases between them. The CDR3, as DNA: TGTGCCAGCAGCCCAGAGTGGGGGCCCACTGAAGCTTTCTTT. Residues: CASSPEWGPTEAFF.

The chain joins TRBV11-3 to TRBJ2-5, with 12 positions matching TRBD2. The ends lost 5 bases at V and 1 base at J; junction bases unmatched: 5. The CDR3 is 16 residues long. Per the germline V gene, CDR1 is SGHNT and CDR2 is YENEEA. CDR3 amino acids: CASSQGTSGPQETQYF. CDR3 sequence (DNA): TGTGCCAGCAGCCAAGGGACTAGCGGGCCCCAAGAGACCCAGTACTTC.

Comment on this clone: The same CDR3 can be traced to other DNA sequences in this sample. This chain joins TRBV19 and TRBJ2-2; 9 bases map to TRBD1. The CDR3 is 15 amino acids. V lost 4 bases, J lost 2 bases, and 2 bases stayed unmatched. Per the germline V gene, CDR1 is LNHDA and CDR2 is SQIVND (reference sequence). Here the CDR3 DNA reads TGTGCCAGTAGTAGGGACAGGGCTAACACCGGGGAGCTGTTTTTT. This encodes CASSRDRANTGELFF.